This TCR beta chain was recovered during a study of high-grade serous ovarian cancer treatment subgroups (dated by TCRdb to about 2021). A note on the overall study: On average, each sample produced around 15,000 sequencing reads and thousands of unique TCR beta rearrangements. The study profiled TCR beta repertoires in high-grade serous ovarian cancer patients grouped by complete gross resection or neoadjuvant chemotherapy response under a laparoscopic triage algorithm. The roughly 30-patient cohort included about ten patients with no residual disease after primary surgery (R0), about ten excellent NACT responders, and about ten poor NACT responders. One primary tumor sample and two metastatic tumor samples were contributed by each patient, so that some 96 samples were obtained in total. Study-wide findings and limitations: Repertoire similarity between tumors of the same patient ranged roughly 0.095 to 0.8, whereas almost no similarity was seen between different patients. Neoantigen level correlated positively with TCR clonal relatedness, and copy number variation and mutation load from whole-genome sequencing showed a positive trend with TCR clonal relatedness. Bulk tumor TCR sequencing lacked spatial information, limiting insight into HGSC tumor complexity and diversity. TCR repertoire analyses were focused on CDR3, and CDR1 and CDR2 were not analyzed.

With respect to this clone: Which antigen it targets is not known. No much larger clone exists at a distance of one base, and base qualities are not known.

The 100 or so tumor samples were subjected to high-throughput TCR profiling using ImmunoSEQ. As for the original processing: Richness (unique productive sequences), clonality, evenness and relatedness were included as repertoire diversity metrics, and similarity between samples was assessed with the Bhattacharyya coefficient. In a sensitivity analysis, TCRs with fewer than two reads were excluded, and consistent conclusions were obtained. The table comes from immuneACCESS by way of TCRdb, which keeps in-frame sequences with V and J called. Part of the clones is missing from these tables; in studies checked, under half for an unresolved V gene and the rest for unknown reasons. V and J calls plus clone size are reproduced from that table; the DNA served to infer D and trimming. Recorded for this sample are fewer than 9,500 clones; roughly 60% of them occurred a single time. Clones ranked in the top ten supply around 5% of the sample.

The CDR3 measures 13 amino acids from cysteine to phenylalanine. Only CDR3 DNA remains: 39 bases, in frame from the first base. CDR1 SGHAT and CDR2 FQNNGV were looked up in the germline V gene. A distance of 11 bases separates the germline ends of V and J, which lose 5 bases and 6 bases respectively. The tumor samples were collected prior to definitive surgery or chemotherapy. Genomic DNA extraction was performed by the MD Anderson Biospecimen Extraction Resource, and TCR sequencing was carried out by the MD Anderson Cancer Genomics Laboratory. Material: tumor tissue. The receptor was isolated from a human donor with high-grade serous ovarian cancer. Rearrangement joined TRBV11-2 to TRBJ2-1; the D gene cannot be resolved reliably. The CDR3 reads CASSPEFGNEQFF. The DNA is as follows: TGTGCCAGCAGCCCAGAGTTTGGCAATGAGCAGTTCTTC.